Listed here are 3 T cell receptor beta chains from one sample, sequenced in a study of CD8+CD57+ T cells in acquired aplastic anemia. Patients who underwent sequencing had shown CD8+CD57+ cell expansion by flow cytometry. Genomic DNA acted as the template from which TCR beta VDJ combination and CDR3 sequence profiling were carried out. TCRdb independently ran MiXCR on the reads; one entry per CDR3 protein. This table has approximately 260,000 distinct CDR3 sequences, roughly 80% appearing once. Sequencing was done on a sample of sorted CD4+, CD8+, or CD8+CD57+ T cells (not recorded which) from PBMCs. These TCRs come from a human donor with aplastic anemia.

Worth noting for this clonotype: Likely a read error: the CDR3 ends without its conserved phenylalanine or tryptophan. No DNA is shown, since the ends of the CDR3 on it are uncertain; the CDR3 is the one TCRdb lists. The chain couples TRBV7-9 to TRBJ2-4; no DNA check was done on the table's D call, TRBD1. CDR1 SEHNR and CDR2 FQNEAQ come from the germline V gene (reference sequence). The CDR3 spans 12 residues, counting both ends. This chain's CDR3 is CASGGHGNMGCD.

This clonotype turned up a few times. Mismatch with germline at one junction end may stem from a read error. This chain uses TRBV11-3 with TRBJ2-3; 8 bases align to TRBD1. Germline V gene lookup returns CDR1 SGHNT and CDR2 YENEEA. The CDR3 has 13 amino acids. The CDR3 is CASSLEGTGTQYF. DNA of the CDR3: TGTGCCAGCAGCTTAGAGGGGACAGGTACGCAGTATTTT.

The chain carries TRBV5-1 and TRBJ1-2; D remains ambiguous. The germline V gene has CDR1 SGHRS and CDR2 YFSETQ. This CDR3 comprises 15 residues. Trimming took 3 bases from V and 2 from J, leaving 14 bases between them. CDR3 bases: TGCGCCAGCAGCTGGGAGGGCGGCAGCAACTATGGCTACACCTTC. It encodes CASSWEGGSNYGYTF.